These T cell receptor beta chains were read from a single sample in a study of T cell clusters in autoimmune cytopenias. TCRdb re-analyzed the multiplex PCR reads; it lists each CDR3 protein once, without DNA. Its table lists over 750 distinct CDR3 sequences. Sequencing was performed on peripheral blood. The receptors come from a human donor with an autoimmune cytopenia or autoimmune hepatitis (not recorded which). CDR3s include the opening cysteine and the closing phenylalanine or tryptophan. Only some rows state a clone size, as once, few, many or a class for expanded clones.

v_gene: TRBV7-3; abundance: NA; j_gene: TRBJ2-3; CDR3aa: CASSIQGSDTQYF
v_gene: TRBV11-2; abundance: medium-sized; j_gene: TRBJ2-1; CDR3aa: CASSPGQAYNEQFF
v_gene: TRBV20-1; abundance: NA; j_gene: TRBJ1-1; CDR3aa: CSASGMRTEAFF
v_gene: TRBV19; abundance: large; j_gene: TRBJ2-2; CDR3aa: CASSNGLAGTNTGELFF
v_gene: TRBV25-1; abundance: NA; j_gene: TRBJ2-7; CDR3aa: CATSTPRSYEQYF
v_gene: TRBV19; abundance: NA; j_gene: TRBJ2-1; CDR3aa: CASKRGASGFEQFF
v_gene: TRBV6-1; abundance: large; j_gene: TRBJ2-6; CDR3aa: CASSTGSGANVLTF
v_gene: TRBV28; abundance: medium-sized; j_gene: TRBJ2-3; CDR3aa: CASSLRMGDTQYF
v_gene: TRBV19; abundance: large; j_gene: TRBJ2-6; CDR3aa: CASQGGFAGANVLTF
v_gene: TRBV6-5; abundance: large; j_gene: TRBJ2-1; CDR3aa: CASSYGYYNEQFF
v_gene: TRBV6-5; abundance: large; j_gene: TRBJ2-6; CDR3aa: CASSYGGAASGANVLTF
v_gene: TRBV6-1; abundance: medium-sized; j_gene: TRBJ1-4; CDR3aa: CASSGMTGMRANEKLFF
v_gene: TRBV20-1; abundance: NA; j_gene: TRBJ1-2; CDR3aa: CSARDGGPGGYTF
v_gene: TRBV19; abundance: NA; j_gene: TRBJ1-1; CDR3aa: CASSIVPGNTEAFF
v_gene: TRBV5-5; abundance: NA; j_gene: TRBJ2-3; CDR3aa: CASSLVQGATGDTQYF
v_gene: TRBV6-5; abundance: large; j_gene: TRBJ1-2; CDR3aa: CASKGQGYGYTF
v_gene: TRBV7-3; abundance: NA; j_gene: TRBJ2-3; CDR3aa: CASSLYPGDTQYF
v_gene: TRBV6-5; abundance: medium-sized; j_gene: TRBJ1-1; CDR3aa: CASTQRVNTEAFF
v_gene: TRBV5-1; abundance: medium-sized; j_gene: TRBJ1-1; CDR3aa: CASSLVLNTEAFF
v_gene: TRBV25-1; abundance: medium-sized; j_gene: TRBJ2-1; CDR3aa: CASSDYNAYEQFF
v_gene: TRBV28; abundance: NA; j_gene: TRBJ2-2; CDR3aa: CASSPRDRAAGELFF
v_gene: TRBV5-6; abundance: large; j_gene: TRBJ2-1; CDR3aa: CASSLAGRAYEQFF
v_gene: TRBV6-6; abundance: large; j_gene: TRBJ2-1; CDR3aa: CASSPRLAGVVGEQFF
v_gene: TRBV4-2; abundance: NA; j_gene: TRBJ2-1; CDR3aa: CASSQDWLAGEQFF
v_gene: TRBV10-3; abundance: medium-sized; j_gene: TRBJ2-3; CDR3aa: CAISESNPTSGITDTQYF
v_gene: TRBV11-2; abundance: medium-sized; j_gene: TRBJ2-7; CDR3aa: CASSPGTSGVEQYF
v_gene: TRBV5-6; abundance: large; j_gene: TRBJ2-5; CDR3aa: CASSFRVLAVTQYF
v_gene: TRBV11-2; abundance: medium-sized; j_gene: TRBJ2-1; CDR3aa: CASSQLAGGGYNEQFF
v_gene: TRBV4-2; abundance: NA; j_gene: TRBJ2-1; CDR3aa: CASSPYSKNEQFF
v_gene: TRBV6-5; abundance: large; j_gene: TRBJ1-5; CDR3aa: CASSSGVSNQPQHF
v_gene: TRBV5-1; abundance: medium-sized; j_gene: TRBJ1-3; CDR3aa: CASSPQAPGNTIYF
v_gene: TRBV20-1; abundance: medium-sized; j_gene: TRBJ2-3; CDR3aa: CSVQGSTDTQYF
v_gene: TRBV7-9; abundance: medium-sized; j_gene: TRBJ1-4; CDR3aa: CASSTGTLENEKLFF
v_gene: TRBV20-1; abundance: NA; j_gene: TRBJ2-1; CDR3aa: CSAWSGSQNEQFF
v_gene: TRBV5-6; abundance: NA; j_gene: TRBJ2-1; CDR3aa: CASSLSRGYNEQFF
v_gene: TRBV20-1; abundance: NA; j_gene: TRBJ1-5; CDR3aa: CSAREGRGNQPQHF
v_gene: TRBV15; abundance: NA; j_gene: TRBJ2-3; CDR3aa: CATSRLPAGDTQYF
v_gene: TRBV6-6; abundance: large; j_gene: TRBJ2-5; CDR3aa: CASSYEGRETQYF
v_gene: TRBV9; abundance: NA; j_gene: TRBJ1-2; CDR3aa: CASSVSDSDEYGYTF
v_gene: TRBV28; abundance: NA; j_gene: TRBJ2-1; CDR3aa: CASSSRLAVPRKQFF
v_gene: TRBV5-4; abundance: large; j_gene: TRBJ2-1; CDR3aa: CASSRGLAGATSYNEQFF
v_gene: TRBV24-1; abundance: NA; j_gene: TRBJ2-3; CDR3aa: CATGVDSSDTQYF
v_gene: TRBV19; abundance: large; j_gene: TRBJ2-7; CDR3aa: CASSIRGGKAYEQYF
v_gene: TRBV27; abundance: large; j_gene: TRBJ1-6; CDR3aa: CASSLSNSSPLHF
v_gene: TRBV7-6; abundance: medium-sized; j_gene: TRBJ2-7; CDR3aa: CASSLAGGSSYEQYF